The 20 T cell receptor beta chains presented below share a single source sample, sequenced in a study of shared T cell receptors in the human thymus. TCRdb's table, derived via immunoSEQ multiplex PCR, lists solely in-frame clones and lacks some. The top ten clones hold approximately 0.013% of a sample with about 540,000 clones, approximately 78% of them seen once. These data also featured in a second study, about human thymus T cells.

The sample taken for sequencing was thymocytes. The receptors stem from a boy under two years old with a congenital heart defect.

The chain recombines TRBV29-1 with TRBJ2-3; 7 bases align to TRBD1. The CDR3 is made up of 15 amino acids. J gave up 3 bases and V 4 bases, and 10 bases lay outside the gene matches. Looked up from germline, CDR1 is SQVTM and CDR2 is ANQGSEA. CDR3 nucleotides: TGCAGCGTTGTCCGGACAGGCCTGGGAACAGATACGCAGTATTTT. Its protein is CSVVRTGLGTDTQYF.

This rearrangement joins TRBV6-1 to TRBJ2-7, with a tentative D call TRBD2 (5 bases). There are 15 residues in the CDR3. Germline CDR1 is MNHNS and CDR2 is SASEGT. V lost 3 bases to trimming and J lost 1 base, with 13 bases between them. Written as DNA, the CDR3 is TGTGCCAGCAGTGATAAACCGGGATTTTCCTACGAGCAGTACTTC. This gives the protein CASSDKPGFSYEQYF.

This chain connects TRBV27 to TRBJ1-2; TRBD1 aligns across 8 bases. V dropped 5 bases and J dropped 2; count of bases not matched to a gene: 13. The CDR3 is made up of 17 amino acids. From germline, CDR1 is MNHEY and CDR2 SMNVEV (reference sequence). In nucleotides, the CDR3 is TGTGCCAGCAGTCCGTACAGGGGGTGTAGGGGCAACTATGGCTACACCTTC. It specifies CASSPYRGCRGNYGYTF.

The chain has TRBV7-9 and TRBJ2-6; D is perhaps TRBD1 (5 bases). There are 16 residues in the CDR3. The V end lost 5 bases, the J end lost 2 bases, and 13 bases lay between the germline ends. Germline CDR1 reads SEHNR; CDR2 reads FQNEAQ (reference sequence). The CDR3 region is CASSVRRETGANVLTF. The CDR3 region has the DNA TGTGCCAGCAGCGTTCGCAGGGAAACTGGGGCCAACGTCCTGACTTTC.

V gene TRBV19 combines with J gene TRBJ1-2; tentative D call: TRBD1 (5 bases). V was trimmed by 1 base and J by 4 bases, leaving 13 bases between them. CDR3 length: 15 residues. Germline V gives CDR1 LNHDA, CDR2 SQIVND (reference sequence). CDR3: CASSIGKGLGYGYTF. CDR3 DNA sequence: TGTGCCAGTAGTATAGGGAAGGGGCTCGGCTATGGCTACACCTTC.

This clone was recorded once. V usage is TRBV9 and J usage is TRBJ1-3, with D possibly matching TRBD1 (6 bases). Trimming pared 0 bases from V and 3 bases from J, leaving 16 bases between. This CDR3 comprises 17 residues. In germline, CDR1 is SGDLS, CDR2 YYNGEE. CDR3 nucleotide sequence: TGTGCCAGCAGCGTAGGTCCGGACAGAAACTTTGGAAACACCATATATTTT. Translation gives CASSVGPDRNFGNTIYF.

The V gene is TRBV5-4, the J gene TRBJ2-7, with 9 bases fitting TRBD1. The CDR3 is 13 residues long. Germline CDR1 is SGHNT and CDR2 is YYREEE (reference sequence). V lost 3 bases, J lost 7 bases, and 5 bases stayed unmatched. Here the CDR3 reads CASSSRDRVEQYF. CDR3 sequence (DNA): TGTGCCAGCAGCTCCCGGGACAGGGTGGAGCAGTACTTC.

The chain carries TRBV2 and TRBJ2-4; TRBD1 matches 9 bases. V shed 8 bases, J shed 0 bases, and the junction held 5 bases outside the gene matches. This CDR3 contains 15 residues. Germline lookup yields CDR1 SNHLY and CDR2 FYNNEI. CDR3 sequence (DNA): TGTGCCAGCGGGACAGGGATTCTAGCCAAAAACATTCAGTACTTC. Protein product: CASGTGILAKNIQYF.

The V and J genes are TRBV6-1 and TRBJ2-7; 8 bases are a match to TRBD2. V gave up 5 bases and J gave up 0 bases; unmatched junction bases: 3. The CDR3 sequence is 14 residues long. Germline CDR1 is MNHNS and CDR2 is SASEGT. The CDR3 DNA follows: TGTGCCAGCAGTCGGACTAGCAGCTCCTACGAGCAGTACTTC. Its translation: CASSRTSSSYEQYF.

The chain links TRBV15 to TRBJ2-7; 9 bases match TRBD2. The CDR3 has 17 amino acids. V lost 2 bases and J lost 5; bases outside the gene matches: 13. Germline assignment: CDR1 LNHNV and CDR2 YYDKDF (reference sequence). In DNA form, the CDR3 reads TGTGCCACCAGCAGACCCGAAGGCGGGAGGGCCGGGAACGAGCAGTACTTC. As protein: CATSRPEGGRAGNEQYF.

The chain has TRBV7-3 and TRBJ2-7; 7 bases are shared with TRBD2. The junction had 3 bases not matched to a gene; V was cut back by 6 bases and J by 7 bases. The germline V gene encodes CDR1 SGHTA and CDR2 FQGTGA. This CDR3 region has 11 residues. The CDR3 region is CASSIGGEQYF. In DNA form, the CDR3 reads TGTGCCAGCAGTATCGGGGGGGAGCAGTACTTC.

J is TRBJ2-2 and V is TRBV30; no clear D gene. Germline assignment: CDR1 GTSNPN and CDR2 SVGIG (reference sequence). V was clipped by 4 bases and J by 5 bases, with 8 bases between them. The CDR3 extends over 12 amino acids. The CDR3 loop is CAWMGLTGELFF. The DNA of the CDR3 is TGTGCCTGGATGGGCCTGACCGGGGAGCTGTTTTTT.

The chain has TRBV11-3 and TRBJ1-2, with D maybe TRBD1 (5 bases). The V end lost 3 bases, the J end lost 7 bases, and 9 bases lay between the germline ends. Germline V gene sequence: CDR1 SGHNT, CDR2 YENEEA. The CDR3 runs 12 residues. CDR3: CASSFREAGYTF. Written as DNA, the CDR3 is TGTGCCAGCAGCTTCAGGGAAGCTGGCTACACCTTC.

The chain couples TRBV6-5 to TRBJ2-5; 7 bases map to TRBD1. Unmatched junction bases numbered 2, after V lost 0 bases and J lost 1 base. CDR1 MNHEY and CDR2 SVGAGI come from the germline V gene. The CDR3 has 15 amino acids. The CDR3 nucleotides read TGTGCCAGCAGTTACTCGAGGGACAGCCAAGAGACCCAGTACTTC. Translated, it gives CASSYSRDSQETQYF.

This chain connects TRBV5-1 to TRBJ1-5; 8 nucleotides align to TRBD1. Germline V lookup: CDR1 SGHRS, CDR2 YFSETQ. There are 14 residues in the CDR3. Trimming at V came to 4 bases and at J to 7 bases, leaving 7 bases not matched to a gene. CDR3 loop: CASSPGGRPQPQHF. The DNA of the CDR3 is TGCGCCAGCAGCCCAGGGGGCCGGCCCCAGCCCCAGCATTTT.

The chain recombines TRBV5-4 with TRBJ1-1; tentative D call: TRBD1 (5 bases). The ends were cut back, 0 bases at V and 5 bases at J, with 17 bases in the middle. The CDR3 consists of 16 residues. The germline V gene has CDR1 SGHNT and CDR2 YYREEE (reference sequence). The CDR3 region has the DNA TGTGCCAGCAGCTTGGCGGGGGAACGGGGTTATACTGAAGCTTTCTTT. It translates to CASSLAGERGYTEAFF.

V gene TRBV4-3 combines with J gene TRBJ1-1; 7 nucleotides agree with TRBD1. The CDR3 has 15 amino acids. Trimming took 1 base from V and 4 from J; bases not matched to a gene: 6. Germline V gene sequence: CDR1 LGHNA, CDR2 YSLEER. DNA for the CDR3: TGCGCCAGCAGCCAAGGCGCACAGGGGAGCACTGAAGCTTTCTTT. Protein sequence: CASSQGAQGSTEAFF.

The chain carries TRBV9 and TRBJ1-3; D unresolved. Germline CDR1 and CDR2: SGDLS and YYNGEE. Trimming stripped 3 bases from V and 0 bases from J, with 10 bases between. The CDR3 is 15 residues long. CDR3 nucleotides: TGTGCCAGCAGCGGCGGTAGCGGCTCTGGAAACACCATATATTTT. Amino acid sequence: CASSGGSGSGNTIYF.

In its sample, this clone was seen a few times. The chain recombines TRBV5-1 with TRBJ2-5; D is unclear. The CDR3 totals 13 residues. V was cut by 4 bases and J by 5 bases, with 12 bases left in between. CDR1 is SGHRS, CDR2 YFSETQ, per germline. The CDR3 nucleotides read TGCGCCAGCAGCAAGAAGTTCGCGGAGACCCAGTACTTC. Residues: CASSKKFAETQYF.

V and J are TRBV5-1 and TRBJ2-7, with 9 bases identical to TRBD2. In germline, CDR1 is SGHRS, CDR2 YFSETQ. This CDR3 has 19 amino acids. V was pared by 1 base and J by 1 base, with 15 bases of the junction left unmatched. Here the CDR3 reads CASSLFRPLLAGESYEQYF. The CDR3, as DNA: TGCGCCAGCAGCTTGTTTAGGCCCTTACTAGCGGGCGAATCCTACGAGCAGTACTTC.